This T cell receptor (beta chain) was identified in a study of cytomegalovirus exposure and HLA in healthy donors (dated by TCRdb to about 2017). Context from the whole study: An earlier analysis of about 560 of the donors reported 276 Gb of sequence data and 90 million to 120 million unique TCR beta sequences obtained from some 200 million T cells. In a later analysis, previously published TCR beta repertoires from 670 or so donors were re-analyzed and high-resolution HLA genotyping was added so that TCR occurrence patterns could be studied. To decide whether each TCR beta V gene segment behaved as functional or pseudogenic, an earlier analysis of some 580 of the donors relied on high-throughput TCR beta sequencing. Using immunosequencing, the study profiled T cell repertoires from roughly 650 subjects and related those repertoires to cytomegalovirus serostatus. On average, 235,054 unique TCR beta nucleotide sequences were sequenced per donor among about 400 genotyped donors of the cohort, with around 19% of those sequences being non-productive. To predict cytomegalovirus infection status, the study combined high-throughput TCR immunosequencing, statistical association of individual TCRs with disease status, and machine learning. Both class I and class II loci were covered by HLA typing, at four-digit resolution. Every discovery cohort repertoire had been produced on one sequencing platform. Donor age, sex, ethnicity and CMV serostatus were collected together with the repertoire data. A few DR-DQ haplotypes were handled as single units for association and clustering because linkage in the cohort was strong. In the later analysis, no new phenotypic data were used to find candidate immune exposures; instead, reliance was placed on TCR beta sequences and their occurrence across donors. Of the approximately 400 genotyped donors, 75% to 85% were placed in the genetic ancestry cluster associated with self-reported Caucasian donors. Typing coverage varied by locus: about 629-640 donors for A, B, C, DRB1 and DQB1; roughly 520 for DQA1; around 610 for DPA1; about 450 for DPB1. Besides the first cohort of 666 subjects, a separate validation cohort made up of over 95 different subjects was used. An early release that covered more than 550 HLA-typed donors contained approximately 300 gigabases of sequencing data and 70 million to 100 million unique TCR sequences. A later genetic analysis took genome-wide SNP genotypes for about three fifths of the 666 donors and used that subset as a discovery cohort. The study aimed to test whether cataloging public T cell receptors could reveal signatures of past pathogen exposure.

The method behind the library was the immunoSEQ multiplex PCR assay. For the multiplex PCR, a mixture combining 60 forward primers for TCR Vbeta segments and 13 reverse primers for TCR Jbeta segments was used. Amplification of the CDR3 region of rearranged TCR beta genes was performed with a multiplex PCR assay on genomic DNA. Amplified TCR beta libraries were sequenced as 87-base-pair reads on the Illumina HiSeq System. The study's own analysis went as follows. A later analysis tallied 75 million to 95 million unique TCR beta chains across the 640 or so repertoires, and around 10 million of those chains were shared by two or more donors. Raw reads were error-corrected and collapsed into unique sequences with a nearest-neighbor algorithm that merged closely related sequences to remove PCR and sequencing errors. Alignment of CDR3 sequences to IMGT reference sequences was used to assign V, D and J gene segments. For a sequence to be retained, a match of at least six nucleotides was required to both a V gene segment and a J gene segment. Rearrangements were classified as productive when the CDR3 lacked stop codons and remained in frame with V and J, and all other rearrangements were classified as non-productive. CDR3 was defined according to IMGT convention as the region running from the second conserved V-encoded cysteine to the conserved J-encoded phenylalanine. The earlier analysis of about 570 of the donors excluded any sequence lacking an unambiguous match to a single V gene segment. In an earlier analysis of almost 600 of the donors, a V segment was called functional when productive rearrangements were above 56.7%, and segregating when the standard deviation between donors exceeded 5%. A statistical classification framework was built for diagnosing cytomegalovirus status from the catalog of TCR beta chain sequences. A later analysis assigned V and J genes by comparing TCR nucleotide sequences with IMGT/GENE-DB human TR gene sequences. In a later analysis, CDR3 sequences and most-parsimonious VDJ recombination scenarios were assigned using the TCRdist pipeline. In a later analysis, each TCR beta chain was defined by its CDR3 amino acid sequence together with its V-gene family, and reads lacking a unique V-gene family were excluded. A later analysis removed 592 highly shared, low-generation-probability nucleotide sequences to deal with suspected cross-contamination and a sequencing artifact. A later analysis calculated a clonal expansion index for each public chain from normalized within-repertoire ranks of inferred template counts. In a later analysis, generation probabilities were computed with a VDJ recombination model fitted to out-of-frame rearrangements, and the resulting probabilities were checked against IGoR. In a later analysis, TCR-TCR, TCR-HLA and TCR-CMV co-occurrence was scored with hypergeometric tests, and a repertoire-size bias correction was applied to TCR pairs. In a later analysis, false discovery rates were estimated by permuting HLA or CMV assignments 20 times. In a later analysis, co-occurring TCRs were grouped with DBSCAN, and TCRdist sequence similarity was added when clustering was performed within HLA-allele-positive subsets. Co-occurrence clustering excluded repertoires with fewer than 30,000 or more than 120,000 public chains, plus five with anomalous nucleotide sharing. TCRdb's version of the immuneACCESS table is confined to in-frame rearrangements and falls short of the full clone set. An unresolved V gene accounts for under half of the shortfall where checked; the remainder is of unknown origin. The DNA gave D and trimming, while V, J and clone size come from that table. Across this sample there are about 130,000 clones, with 70% to 85% seen only once. The top ten hold around 2.7% of the sample.

The cohort was made up of roughly 670 healthy bone marrow donors. At the time of sampling, all cohort members were nominally healthy, though unrecorded immune exposures were likely present. The donor tested CMV seropositive, placing the donor among the 289 seropositive members of the cohort. Each donor provided a peripheral blood sample, and peripheral blood mononuclear cells were used for TCR beta sequencing. Genomic DNA was extracted from the blood cell samples with the Qiagen DNeasy Blood Extraction Kit. CDR1 and CDR2, looked up from the germline V gene, are MDHEN and SYDVKM. Trimmed from V: 8 bases; trimmed from J: 0 bases; junction bases lacking a gene match: 9. The CDR3 goes from the cysteine to the phenylalanine over 16 residues. Just CDR3 DNA is preserved here, 48 bases in frame from base 1. What the study reported, not specific to this receptor: A cluster of highly shared sequence variants was judged likely to be a technical artifact of the sequencing pipeline. A later analysis found that TCR association rates varied across HLA loci, with DRB1 alleles showing the most associated TCRs and HLA-C alleles the fewest. Most TCR sequences were seen in very few donors, while some public TCRs were found in many individuals. A later genetic analysis reported fewer N-insertions in productive TCRs among donors in an Asian-associated ancestry cluster than the roughly 700-donor mean. The 87-base-pair reads could not distinguish some IMGT-functional V segments, including TRBV6-2 and TRBV6-3, so those segments were excluded. Because counts were too low, 15 to 20 rarely observed V segments, including chromosome 9 orphons, were excluded from the earlier analysis of roughly 580 of the donors. The classifier was reported to diagnose cytomegalovirus status with high specificity and sensitivity in both the original cohort and the validation cohort. Because HLA typing was missing for some donors at each locus, association tests included only the typed subset. According to a later analysis, parvovirus B19, influenza, CMV and Epstein-Barr virus appeared linked to several top co-occurrence clusters. Roughly uniform sequencing depth across donors was assumed in presence/absence analyses, although this assumption may not hold. For the cohort, immune exposure information was limited to CMV serostatus. This cohort had only TCR beta chains sequenced, and the lack of alpha or paired-chain data limited which features could be detected. In an earlier analysis of fewer than 750 of the donors, most TCR beta V segments were observed in productive rearrangements about 87% or about 30% of the time, broadly matching IMGT annotations. An association between a missense DCLRE1C variant and V-gene and J-gene trimming of TCR beta chains was found in a later genetic analysis and replicated in an independent cohort. A few of the identified cytomegalovirus-associated TCR beta chains were confirmed in vitro to be specific for cytomegalovirus antigens. In a later analysis, most CMV-associated TCR beta chains were found to appear HLA-restricted, with HLA associations seemingly driven largely by CMV exposure. In the study, about 150 TCR beta chains were listed as associated with cytomegalovirus. Correlated functional status among segregating V segments might be attributable to linkage disequilibrium, but an unknown experimental factor could not be ruled out. In a later analysis, HLA-associated TCR beta chains were found to be more clonally expanded and to have lower generation probabilities than equally common non-associated chains. The authors suggested that the approach could potentially be generalized to other disease states and immunological phenotypes. A further reported finding was that TCR beta sequences accurately predicted the HLA-A and HLA-B alleles for most subjects in the first cohort. At a false discovery rate of 0.05, a later analysis linked some 18,000 TCR beta sequences to specific HLA alleles. Assigning TCR associations to individual alleles was difficult when HLA alleles, especially DR and DQ, strongly co-occurred.

Note on this clone: Its antigen is currently not known. No base-level quality is on record; no much larger clone is a single base apart.

The V gene is TRBV28 and the J gene is TRBJ1-5, with 8 central nucleotides matching TRBD1. This TCR was sampled from a woman aged 55 to 70 in good health and CMV-seropositive. Sequencing was done on a sample of PBMCs. The bases read TGTGCCAGCCCCCCGACAGGGGCTTATAGCAATCAGCCCCAGCATTTT. It is translated as CASPPTGAYSNQPQHF. With the portions outside the CDR3 filled from the reference TRBV28 and TRBJ1-5 genes, the complete variable region becomes DVKVTQSSRYLVKRTGEKVFLECVQDMDHENMFWYRQDPGLGLRLIYFSYDVKMKEKGDIPEGYSVSREKKERFSLILESASTNQTSMYLCASPPTGAYSNQPQHFGDGTRLSIL.